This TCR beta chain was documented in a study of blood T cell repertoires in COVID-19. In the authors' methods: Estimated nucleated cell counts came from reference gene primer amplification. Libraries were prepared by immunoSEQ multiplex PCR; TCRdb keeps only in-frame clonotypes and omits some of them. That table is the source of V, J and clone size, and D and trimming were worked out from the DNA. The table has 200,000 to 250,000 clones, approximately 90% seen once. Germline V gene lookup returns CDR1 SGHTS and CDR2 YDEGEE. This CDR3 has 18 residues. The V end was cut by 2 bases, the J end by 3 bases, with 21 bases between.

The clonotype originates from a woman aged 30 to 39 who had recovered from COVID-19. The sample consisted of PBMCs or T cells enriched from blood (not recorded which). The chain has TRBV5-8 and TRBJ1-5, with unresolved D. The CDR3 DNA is TGTGCCAGCAGCTTTTTGGGTGCTCCCTGGGAGGTCAATCAGCCCCAGCATTTT. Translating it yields CASSFLGAPWEVNQPQHF.